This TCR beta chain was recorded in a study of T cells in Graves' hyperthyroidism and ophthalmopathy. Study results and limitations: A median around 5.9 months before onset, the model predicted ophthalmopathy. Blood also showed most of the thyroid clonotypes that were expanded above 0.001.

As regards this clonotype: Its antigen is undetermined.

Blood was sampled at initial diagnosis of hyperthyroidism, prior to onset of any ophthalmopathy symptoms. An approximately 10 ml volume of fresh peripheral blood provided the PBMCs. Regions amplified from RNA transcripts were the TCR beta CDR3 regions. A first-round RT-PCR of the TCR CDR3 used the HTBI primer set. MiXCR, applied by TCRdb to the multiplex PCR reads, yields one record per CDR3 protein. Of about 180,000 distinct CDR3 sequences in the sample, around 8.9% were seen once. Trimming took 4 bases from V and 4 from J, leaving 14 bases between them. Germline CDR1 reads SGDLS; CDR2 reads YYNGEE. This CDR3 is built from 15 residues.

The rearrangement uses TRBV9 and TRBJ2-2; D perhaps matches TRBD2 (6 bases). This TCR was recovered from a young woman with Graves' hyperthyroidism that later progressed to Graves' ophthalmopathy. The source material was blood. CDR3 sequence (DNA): TGTGCCAGCAGCCCCTCTAGCGTGCGCACCGGGGAGCTGTTTTTT. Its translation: CASSPSSVRTGELFF.